A selection of T cell receptor beta chains follows, all from one sample in a study of PD-1 blockade in mismatch repair-deficient tumors. No antigen has been identified for these receptors. Sequencing was performed with immunoSEQ multiplex PCR; in TCRdb, only in-frame clones are kept and a portion is missing. This repertoire shows approximately 9,000 clones, 85% to 95% found once; its top ten account for about 9.6%. This sample comprised cells cultured in vitro, obtained from a patient treated with pembrolizumab. These receptors were obtained from an adult with mismatch repair-deficient cancer. Both conserved end residues are part of each CDR3. A D gene is named only where the DNA matches it firmly. Size is stated for part of the rows, as once, few or many counts, or as a class when the clone is expanded.

V: TRBV27
size: NA
D: TRBD2
CDR3: CASSFGLAGVNEQYF

V: TRBV5-8
size: NA
D: TRBD1
CDR3: CASSWRDRVTDTQYF

V: TRBV5-1
size: NA
D: TRBD2
CDR3: CASSLRQASGIFETQYF

V: TRBV5-1
size: once
D: NA
CDR3: CASSFRTSGDNEQFF

V: TRBV9
size: NA
D: TRBD1
CDR3: CASSPQLGTVPYGYTF

V: TRBV4-2
size: NA
D: NA
CDR3: CASSQAGTYEQYF

V: TRBV5-1
size: once
D: NA
CDR3: CASSLLGDSNQPQHF

V: TRBV15
size: NA
D: NA
CDR3: CATSYGTSNQPQHF

V: TRBV13
size: NA
D: TRBD1
CDR3: CASSLRQGGQPQHF

V: TRBV2
size: NA
D: NA
CDR3: CAVSIAPGGSEQFF

V: TRBV6-5
size: NA
D: TRBD1
CDR3: CASSSITRGHYGYTF